The T cell receptor (beta chain) under discussion was sequenced for a study of cytomegalovirus exposure and HLA in healthy donors. A note on this clone: Its antigen is currently unknown.

The CDR3 is 14 residues long. V lost 4 bases, J lost 5 bases, and 6 bases stayed unmatched. CDR1 is SGHRS, CDR2 YFSETQ, per germline. Study-level findings and limits: When presence/absence was analysed, sequencing depth was taken to be roughly uniform across donors. Later on, an analysis found that several of the most significant clusters appeared to be linked to common viral pathogens, which included parvovirus B19. A list of 150 to 200 TCR beta chains associated with cytomegalovirus was given.

60 Vbeta and 13 Jbeta primers were used in PCR. The table came from immunoSEQ multiplex PCR; TCRdb's copy has only in-frame clones and leaves some out. The data contain 150,000 to 200,000 clones, around 81% of them singletons. The sequencing input was PBMCs. V usage is TRBV5-1 and J usage is TRBJ2-5, with 9 bases lining up with TRBD1. This clonotype originated in a man aged 35-49 years in good health and CMV-seronegative. The CDR3, as DNA: TGCGCCAGCAGCCCAGGGACAGGGACGGAGACCCAGTACTTC. Its protein product is CASSPGTGTETQYF. The full variable domain, in which reference TRBV5-1 and TRBJ2-5 provide the parts outside the CDR3, is KAGVTQTPRYLIKTRGQQVTLSCSPISGHRSVSWYQQTPGQGLQFLFEYFSETQRNKGNFPGRFSGRQFSNSRSEMNVSTLELGDSALYLCASSPGTGTETQYFGPGTRLLVL.